This T cell receptor (beta chain) was recovered during a study of T-cell reconstitution after alpha-beta-depleted transplantation in children. During its preparation, the TCRbeta library received unique molecular identifiers. TCRdb reanalysed the PCR reads using MiXCR and keeps one entry per CDR3 protein. Among about 76,000 distinct CDR3 sequences listed, roughly an eighth were seen once. Study conclusions and caveats: Approximately two months post-transplant, alpha-beta T cells reportedly originated from several hundred expanded graft clones. When one year had passed after transplant, most T-cell counts and diversity came from newly produced T cells.

From germline, CDR1 is SEHNR and CDR2 FQNEAQ (reference sequence). The CDR3 length is 13 residues. A note on this clonotype: The antigen is unknown. The junction does not match germline at one end; this may be a read error.

V gene TRBV7-9 combines with J gene TRBJ2-7; D could derive from TRBD1 or TRBD2 (6 bases each). This TCR was sampled from a male patient between 2 and 10 years old who had a stem cell transplant for acute lymphoblastic leukemia, so the T cells may come from the graft donor. The sequencing used PBMCs, mostly from graft donor cells, collected 180 days after TCRalphabeta/CD19-depleted stem cell transplant. CDR3 in DNA: TGTGCCATCAGCGGAGGGGGTCTCTACGAGCAGTACTTC. Its protein product is CAISGGGLYEQYF.